This T cell receptor (beta chain) was identified in a study of siplizumab effects on memory and regulatory T cells. Study results and caveats: Siplizumab gave mappable alloreactive CD4+ clones an average Treg-derived fraction of about 69%, against roughly 27% in controls. The apparent diversity of naive T cells exceeded that of memory cells, and naive T cells seemed to make a major contribution to the alloresponse.

Per sample, the assay covered 90,000 to 100,000 TCR templates. Clones were sequenced by immunoSEQ multiplex PCR, and TCRdb holds only the in-frame ones, with some missing. The sample has 100,000 or so clones; 93% are singletons. This clone has a single count. The antigen is undetermined. Sequenced sample: non-Treg CD4+ T cells sorted from blood. This TCR derives from a human donor in good health.

CDR3 DNA: TGTGCCACCAGCAGAGAGAACAGCGGGGTCACTGAAGCTTTCTTT. The encoded protein is CATSRENSGVTEAFF. V is TRBV15 and J is TRBJ1-1; D remains unclear. CDR1 is LNHNV and CDR2 is YYDKDF in the germline V gene (reference sequence). CDR3 length: 15 residues. The V end lost 0 bases, the J end lost 4 bases, and 12 bases lay between the germline ends.